This T cell receptor (beta chain) was obtained from a study of OX40 agonist ivuxolimab in advanced cancers. Overall study: In this trial design, patients received ivuxolimab intravenously at 0.01 to 10 mg/kg every 2 weeks. The dose-escalation cohort had hepatocellular carcinoma, melanoma, renal cell or head and neck cancer. Study-level findings and limits: On average, CD8+ T cells had more expanded clones than CD4+. At 0.1 to 3.0 mg/kg, CD4+ and CD8+ blood T cells expanded clonally by week 6.

Germline V gene data show CDR1 as LGHNT and CDR2 as FRNRAP. The CDR3 consists of 12 residues. Deletions cut 5 bases from V and 8 bases from J, with 12 bases between. This table comes from immunoSEQ multiplex PCR, and its TCRdb copy is limited to in-frame clones, with some not included. The sample contains some 100,000 clones, under 90% of which appear only once. The sample holds a few counts of this clone. Its antigen is not known. The starting material was CD4+ or CD8+ T cells sorted from blood, obtained in a trial of the OX40 agonist ivuxolimab. This clonotype originated in an adult with an advanced solid tumor such as melanoma, head and neck, liver or kidney cancer. The chain combines TRBV12-5 with TRBJ1-1; D may be TRBD1 (5 bases). The CDR3 protein is CASGKTTAEAFF. The CDR3 bases are TGTGCTAGTGGTAAAACGACAGCCGAAGCTTTCTTT.